This T cell receptor beta chain was obtained from a study of T cells in Graves' hyperthyroidism and ophthalmopathy. The study's findings and limits: The model identified upcoming ophthalmopathy a median approximately six months ahead of onset. In the blood, most expanded thyroid clonotypes above 0.001 appeared as well.

Orbital computed tomography, thyroid ultrasound, serum thyroxine and TRAb, and clinical symptoms together informed the diagnoses. This clonotype was observed at least ten times. The antigen is undetermined. Authors of the study amplified TCR beta CDR3 regions from RNA transcripts. Initially, a first-round RT-PCR of the TCR CDR3 employed the HTBI primer set. TCRdb re-derived calls from the multiplex PCR reads in MiXCR, one entry per CDR3 protein. The repertoire consists of 500,000 to 600,000 distinct CDR3 sequences, with 46% occurring once and the leading ten covering 15% to 20%. The V end was cut by 1 base, the J end by 7 bases, with 5 bases between. Germline CDR1 is LGHDT and CDR2 is YNNKEL (reference sequence). The length of the CDR3 is 12 residues.

This TCR derives from an adult woman with Graves' disease, either hyperthyroidism or ophthalmopathy (not recorded which). The chain links TRBV3-1 to TRBJ1-5; D is unresolved. What was sequenced was peripheral blood or thyroid tissue (not recorded which). The CDR3 DNA is TGTGCCAGCAGCCAAGCTTCCCAGCCCCAGCATTTT. Its translation: CASSQASQPQHF.